Presented here are 29 T cell receptor beta chains from one specimen sequenced in a study of blood T cell repertoires in COVID-19. The repertoire was sequenced with immunoSEQ multiplex PCR; TCRdb's copy has only in-frame clones and lacks some. The data contain about 260,000 clones, more than 85% of them singletons. Source material: PBMCs or T cells enriched from blood (not recorded which). The receptor set was obtained from a man in his forties who had been exposed to COVID-19.

In this sample, this clone turned up a few times. The V and J genes are TRBV5-1 and TRBJ2-1, with D hard to call. This CDR3 spans 16 amino acids. Germline V CDR1 and CDR2: SGHRS, YFSETQ. V was cut by 5 bases and J by 0 bases, with 15 bases left in between. The CDR3 sequence is CASSPPRQSSYNEQFF. The CDR3 DNA reads as TGCGCCAGCAGTCCTCCAAGACAAAGCTCCTACAATGAGCAGTTCTTC. Drawing the rest from reference TRBV5-1 and TRBJ2-1, the complete variable domain is KAGVTQTPRYLIKTRGQQVTLSCSPISGHRSVSWYQQTPGQGLQFLFEYFSETQRNKGNFPGRFSGRQFSNSRSEMNVSTLELGDSALYLCASSPPRQSSYNEQFFGPGTRLTVL.

The chain recombines TRBV4-1 with TRBJ2-2; no definite D call. V was shortened by 3 bases and J by 0 bases, with 8 bases between the two germline ends. Germline loops: CDR1 MGHRA, CDR2 YSYEKL. The CDR3 extends over 15 amino acids. CDR3 in DNA: TGCGCCAGCAGCCATAGACTGTCGAACACCGGGGAGCTGTTTTTT. Translating gives CASSHRLSNTGELFF.

The V and J genes are TRBV7-2 and TRBJ1-5; D uncertain. Per germline, CDR1 SGHTA and CDR2 FQGNSA. Trimming removed 5 bases from V and 3 bases from J, with 8 bases in between. The CDR3 runs to 13 residues. CDR3 in amino acids: CASSLGLNQPQHF. For the CDR3, the DNA is TGTGCCAGCAGCCTAGGACTCAATCAGCCCCAGCATTTT.

This clone was seen a single time. The chain is built from TRBV7-2 and TRBJ2-1, with 7 bases that match TRBD2. V dropped 5 bases and J dropped 12; count of bases not matched to a gene: 13. This CDR3 contains 14 residues. Germline V gene lookup returns CDR1 SGHTA and CDR2 FQGNSA. The CDR3 nucleotides are TGTGCCAGCAGCCCAGCCTGGAGCGGGAAGGTGCAGTTCTTC. Protein: CASSPAWSGKVQFF.

The rearrangement uses TRBV19 and TRBJ1-5; 9 bases map to TRBD1. The V and J ends lost 4 bases and 3 bases, in that order; junction bases with no gene match: 4. Germline V gives CDR1 LNHDA, CDR2 SQIVND (reference sequence). This CDR3 region has 15 residues. CDR3 region: CASSTTGGNNQPQHF. CDR3 DNA sequence: TGTGCCAGTAGTACGACAGGGGGAAACAATCAGCCCCAGCATTTT. The entire variable domain, with the rest obtained from reference TRBV19 and TRBJ1-5, is as follows: DGGITQSPKYLFRKEGQNVTLSCEQNLNHDAMYWYRQDPGQGLRLIYYSQIVNDFQKGDIAEGYSVSREKKESFPLTVTSAQKNPTAFYLCASSTTGGNNQPQHFGDGTRLSIL.

This chain joins TRBV3-1 (or the pseudogene TRBV3-2) and TRBJ2-2, with 7 bases fitting TRBD2. This CDR3 spans 15 amino acids. Germline CDR1 and CDR2: LGHDT and YNNKEL (reference sequence). V gave up 5 bases and J gave up 1 base; unmatched junction bases: 4. The CDR3 DNA reads as TGTGCCAGCAGCAGGGGACTACTGAACACCGGGGAGCTGTTTTTT. Protein product: CASSRGLLNTGELFF.

The table lists this clone with a count of one. The chain is built from TRBV7-9 and TRBJ2-7, with 9 bases lining up with TRBD2. Germline assignment: CDR1 SEHNR and CDR2 FQNEAQ (reference sequence). Germline trimming cut 5 bases from V and 3 bases from J; bases unmatched to any gene: 17. The CDR3 loop spans 18 amino acids. The CDR3 spells CASSPTGIGLAGDYEQYF. Here the CDR3 DNA reads TGTGCCAGCAGCCCGACCGGCATCGGGTTAGCGGGAGACTACGAGCAGTACTTC.

The V gene is TRBV29-1, the J gene TRBJ1-4; TRBD1 agrees at 10 bases. V dropped 0 bases and J dropped 7; count of bases not matched to a gene: 5. The germline gives CDR1 SQVTM, CDR2 ANQGSEA. The CDR3 has 15 amino acids. The CDR3 nucleotides read TGCAGCGTTGAAGACCCCGGGACAGGGGCTGAAAAACTGTTTTTT. It yields the protein CSVEDPGTGAEKLFF.

This clone was picked up one time. The sample carries other DNA sequences with the same CDR3. This rearrangement joins TRBV28 to TRBJ1-1, with 9 positions matching TRBD1. The J segment lost 3 bases and the V segment lost 4 bases, leaving 3 bases of the junction unmatched. The length of the CDR3 is 14 residues. The germline V gene has CDR1 MDHEN and CDR2 SYDVKM. The CDR3 is CASSSGQGDTEAFF. Here the CDR3 DNA reads TGTGCCAGCAGTTCGGGACAGGGAGACACTGAAGCTTTCTTT.

The CDR3, as DNA: TGTGCCATCAGTGAACTAATACAGGGGATGACGAATCAGCCCCAGCATTTT. Amino acid sequence: CAISELIQGMTNQPQHF. V usage is TRBV10-3 and J usage is TRBJ1-5; 7 bases align to TRBD1. CDR1 and CDR2 from the germline V gene are ENHRY and SYGVKD. The ends lost 3 bases at V and 4 bases at J; junction bases unmatched: 12. The CDR3 covers 17 residues.

With respect to this clone: The sample holds other DNA sequences that translate to the same CDR3. The chain has TRBV19 and TRBJ2-7; weak D call: TRBD1 (5 bases). Trimming removed 11 bases at V and 3 bases at J, with 17 bases between. This CDR3 is 13 amino acids long. The V gene's germline CDR1 is LNHDA and CDR2 SQIVND (reference sequence). This CDR3 reads CASATGLHYEQYF. DNA of the CDR3: TGTGCCTCTGCAACAGGATTACACTACGAGCAGTACTTC.

The CDR3 sequence is CASSWGQGASEQYF. The DNA of the CDR3 is TGCGCCAGCAGCTGGGGACAGGGGGCCTCCGAGCAGTACTTC. The J gene is TRBJ2-7, the V gene TRBV5-1, with 12 bases matching TRBD1. J was trimmed by 6 bases and V by 3 bases; bases with no gene match: 4. The CDR3 has 14 amino acids. Germline V gene sequence: CDR1 SGHRS, CDR2 YFSETQ.

This rearrangement joins TRBV3-1 (or the pseudogene TRBV3-2) to TRBJ2-3; no reliable D call. Per the germline V gene, CDR1 is LGHDT and CDR2 is YNNKEL (reference sequence). This CDR3 contains 17 residues. Trimming took 1 base from V and 0 from J, leaving 14 bases between them. The CDR3 DNA is TGTGCCAGCAGCCAAGGACGAGGAGTCCCTAGCACAGATACGCAGTATTTT. This sequence encodes CASSQGRGVPSTDTQYF.

The CDR3 here is CASSSIAGGYYNEQFF. The CDR3 region has the DNA TGTGCCAGCAGTTCGATAGCGGGAGGGTACTACAATGAGCAGTTCTTC. The chain employs TRBV27 and TRBJ2-1, with TRBD2 identical over 11 bases. J lost 3 bases, V lost 4 bases, and 5 bases had no gene match. Per germline, CDR1 MNHEY and CDR2 SMNVEV (reference sequence). CDR3 length: 16 amino acids.

The rearrangement uses TRBV28 and TRBJ1-3, with 7 bases identical to TRBD1. The ends lost 8 bases at V and 2 bases at J; junction bases unmatched: 9. Germline V lookup: CDR1 MDHEN, CDR2 SYDVKM. CDR3 length equals 15 residues. CDR3 coding DNA: TGTGCCAGCGTAGTTCCAGGGGGGACTGGAAACACCATATATTTT. This encodes CASVVPGGTGNTIYF.

CDR3 nucleotides: TGTGCCAGCAGACCCCTGGGGGGAGGGTCCTCCTACGAGCAGTACTTC. This gives the protein CASRPLGGGSSYEQYF. The chain carries TRBV27 and TRBJ2-7, with 7 bases lining up with TRBD2. This CDR3 is 16 amino acids long. V lost 6 bases and J lost 0; bases outside the gene matches: 11. Looked up from germline, CDR1 is MNHEY and CDR2 is SMNVEV (reference sequence).

The rearrangement joins TRBV7-9 to TRBJ2-5; tentatively, D is TRBD2 (7 bases). CDR1 and CDR2 from the germline V gene are SEHNR and FQNEAQ (reference sequence). The CDR3 consists of 16 residues. The germline V and J ends were trimmed by 4 bases and 5 bases, with 20 bases remaining between them. The CDR3: CASSSTVGGARETQYF. In DNA, the CDR3 is TGTGCCAGCAGCTCAACGGTGGGGGGGGCGCGGGAGACCCAGTACTTC.

V gene TRBV15 combines with J gene TRBJ2-2; TRBD1 matches at 11 bases. The CDR3 totals 20 residues. With V trimmed by 0 bases and J by 7 bases, 16 bases remained unmatched. CDR1 and CDR2 (germline): LNHNV, YYDKDF (reference sequence). CDR3 sequence: CATSRDPALWDRGKYGELFF. DNA for the CDR3: TGTGCCACCAGCAGAGATCCTGCCCTATGGGACAGGGGGAAGTACGGGGAGCTGTTTTTT.

V gene TRBV4-1 combines with J gene TRBJ1-5; D unclear. In germline, CDR1 is MGHRA, CDR2 YSYEKL. The CDR3 totals 17 residues. The V and J ends lost 4 bases and 5 bases respectively, with 21 bases between them. CDR3 sequence (DNA): TGCGCCAGCAGCCCATTCCCAGTTGTCTTGCGGTATCAGCCCCAGCATTTT. Encoded protein: CASSPFPVVLRYQPQHF.

The V call is TRBV7-2, the J call TRBJ2-5; 8 bases fit TRBD2. The germline V gene encodes CDR1 SGHTA and CDR2 FQGNSA. The length of the CDR3 is 15 residues. V gave up 4 bases and J gave up 2 bases; unmatched junction bases: 6. The CDR3 loop is CASSSGLGIQETQYF. The CDR3 region has the DNA TGTGCCAGCAGCTCGGGACTAGGCATTCAAGAGACCCAGTACTTC.

The V and J genes are TRBV5-4 and TRBJ2-1; 11 positions agree with TRBD1. Germline CDR1 is SGHNT and CDR2 is YYREEE (reference sequence). The CDR3 spans 16 residues. Germline trimming cut 0 bases from V and 7 bases from J; bases unmatched to any gene: 6. This CDR3 reads CASSLGGQGAGNEQFF. In DNA, the CDR3 is TGTGCCAGCAGCTTGGGAGGACAGGGGGCAGGTAATGAGCAGTTCTTC. Variable domain in full (rest from reference TRBV5-4 and TRBJ2-1): ETGVTQSPTHLIKTRGQQVTLRCSSQSGHNTVSWYQQALGQGPQFIFQYYREEENGRGNFPPRFSGLQFPNYSSELNVNALELDDSALYLCASSLGGQGAGNEQFFGPGTRLTVL.

The V and J genes are TRBV6-4 and TRBJ2-2; D might be TRBD2 (6 bases). CDR3 length equals 15 residues. CDR1 MRHNA and CDR2 SNTAGT come from the germline V gene. V gave up 3 bases and J gave up 2 bases, with 10 bases separating them. Written as DNA, the CDR3 is TGTGCCAGCAGTGAAGTGGCGGGAAACACCGGGGAGCTGTTTTTT. It yields the protein CASSEVAGNTGELFF.

This clone turned up a few times. The chain joins TRBV30 to TRBJ2-7; D is perhaps TRBD1 (5 bases). Trimming cost V 4 bases and J 2 bases, with 12 bases left between them. CDR1 and CDR2 (germline): GTSNPN, SVGIG (reference sequence). This CDR3 has 13 residues. CDR3 in amino acids: CAWTDKTTYEQYF. In DNA, the CDR3 is TGTGCCTGGACGGACAAGACGACCTACGAGCAGTACTTC.

CDR3 protein: CAWSVPSRGLDSPLHF. The DNA of the CDR3 is TGTGCCTGGAGTGTACCCAGCAGGGGGCTCGATTCACCCCTCCACTTT. The gene calls are TRBV30 and TRBJ1-6; 8 nucleotides agree with TRBD1. V lost 0 bases to trimming and J lost 8 bases; unmatched junction nucleotides: 9. CDR1 and CDR2 from the germline V gene are GTSNPN and SVGIG (reference sequence). The CDR3 has 16 residues. The full variable domain, with the rest looked up from reference TRBV30 and TRBJ1-6, is SQTIHQWPATLVQPVGSPLSLECTVEGTSNPNLYWYRQAAGRGLQLLFYSVGIGQISSEVPQNLSASRPQDRQFILSSKKLLLSDSGFYLCAWSVPSRGLDSPLHFGNGTRLTVT.

The chain uses TRBV4-2 and TRBJ1-6, with 7 nucleotides matching TRBD1. Germline lookup yields CDR1 LGHNA and CDR2 YNFKEQ. The length of the CDR3 is 15 residues. V shed 0 bases and J 8 bases; nucleotides not matched to a gene: 4. The CDR3 loop reads CASSQDTRGDSPLHF. In DNA form, the CDR3 reads TGTGCCAGCAGCCAAGATACCAGGGGGGATTCACCCCTCCACTTT.

The V and J genes are TRBV7-2 and TRBJ2-7, with 7 bases aligning to TRBD1. From germline, CDR1 is SGHTA and CDR2 FQGNSA. With 0 bases clipped from V and 3 bases from J, the junction kept 8 bases outside the gene matches. The CDR3 loop spans 16 amino acids. The chain's CDR3 is CASSLAARTGYYEQYF. The CDR3 bases are TGTGCCAGCAGCTTAGCCGCGCGGACAGGTTACTACGAGCAGTACTTC.

This rearrangement joins TRBV5-1 to TRBJ1-4; tentative D call: TRBD1 (6 bases). Trimming shortened V by 6 bases and J by 0 bases, and 9 bases separated the two germline ends. The germline gives CDR1 SGHRS, CDR2 YFSETQ. This CDR3 has 14 residues. The CDR3 spells CASKGQTTNEKLFF. The CDR3 DNA follows: TGCGCCAGCAAGGGACAAACAACTAATGAAAAACTGTTTTTT.

V is TRBV6-5 and J is TRBJ1-1; D is perhaps TRBD1 (5 bases). Germline CDR1 reads MNHEY; CDR2 reads SVGAGI. Trimming stripped 5 bases from V and 0 bases from J, with 13 bases between. The CDR3 has 15 residues. This chain's CDR3 is CASSRLAGVNTEAFF. The CDR3 nucleotides read TGTGCCAGCAGTCGGCTGGCGGGGGTGAACACTGAAGCTTTCTTT.

The J gene is TRBJ1-2, the V gene TRBV29-1, with D tentatively TRBD1 (5 bases). CDR1 SQVTM and CDR2 ANQGSEA come from the germline V gene. With 1 base removed from V and 3 bases from J, the gap between germline ends came to 9 bases. The CDR3 is made up of 13 amino acids. The CDR3 reads CSVEAEGDYGYTF. CDR3 sequence (DNA): TGCAGCGTTGAAGCCGAAGGGGACTATGGCTACACCTTC.